The clone carrying this T cell receptor (beta chain) occurred a few times. The antigen is not known. The sequenced patients had an expansion of CD8+CD57+ cells seen by flow cytometry. The template for TCR beta VDJ and CDR3 sequence profiling was genomic DNA. MiXCR was run by TCRdb on the reads, yielding one entry per CDR3 protein. The table includes 450,000 to 600,000 distinct CDR3 sequences, approximately 32% detected once. In germline, CDR1 is ENHRY, CDR2 SYGVKD. This CDR3 is 14 amino acids long. The V and J ends lost 10 bases and 6 bases respectively, with 22 bases between them. This record comes from a study of CD8+CD57+ T cells in acquired aplastic anemia. Study in general: Sorting CD4+ and CD8+ cells gave DNA averaging around 3 ug. General study findings and limits: No significant difference in CD8+ Simpson's diversity was found between patients and controls. Patients shared 25 to 35 CD8+ CDR3 sequences with controls.

The TCR originated in a human donor with aplastic anemia. The sample consisted of sorted CD4+, CD8+, or CD8+CD57+ T cells (not recorded which) from PBMCs. This rearrangement joins TRBV10-3 to TRBJ2-7; tentative D call: TRBD2 (8 bases). The CDR3 DNA reads TGTGCCAGCAGAAGACAGGGTGCGGGGGGCGAGCAGTACTTC. Translated: CASRRQGAGGEQYF.